Sequencing of this T cell receptor (beta chain) was carried out in a study of blood T cell repertoires in COVID-19. Across the whole study: COVID-19 samples collected from the United States, Italy and Spain covered acute and convalescent phases.

Only in-frame clones appear in the TCRdb table, and some are missing; sequencing was by immunoSEQ multiplex PCR. The table includes about 200,000 clones, roughly 77% detected once. Followed longitudinally, the Seattle patients had been enrolled during active infection. The V gene lost 5 bases and the J gene lost 5 bases, with 12 bases spanning the gap. Germline-derived CDR1 and CDR2 are MNHEY and SMNVEV (reference sequence). The CDR3 is made up of 13 amino acids. This receptor was identified in a middle-aged woman with COVID-19, enrolled during active disease. The source material was peripheral blood. The rearrangement joins TRBV27 to TRBJ1-2; no firm D call. CDR3: CASSPNRGYGYTF. The CDR3 DNA reads TGTGCCAGCAGTCCGAACCGGGGTTATGGCTACACCTTC.